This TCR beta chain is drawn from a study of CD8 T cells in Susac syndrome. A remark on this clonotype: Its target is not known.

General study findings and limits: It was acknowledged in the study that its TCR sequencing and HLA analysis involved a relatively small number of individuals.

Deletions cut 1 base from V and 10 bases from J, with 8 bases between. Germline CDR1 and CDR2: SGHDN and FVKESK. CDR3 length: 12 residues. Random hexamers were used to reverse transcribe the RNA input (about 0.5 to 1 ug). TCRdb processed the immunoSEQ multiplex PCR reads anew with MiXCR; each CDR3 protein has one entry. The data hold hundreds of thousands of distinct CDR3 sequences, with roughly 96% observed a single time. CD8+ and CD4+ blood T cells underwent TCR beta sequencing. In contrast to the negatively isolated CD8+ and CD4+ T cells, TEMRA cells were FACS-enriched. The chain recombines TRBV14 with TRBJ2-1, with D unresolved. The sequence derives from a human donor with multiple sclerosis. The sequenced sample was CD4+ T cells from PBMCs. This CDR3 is CASSQVWREQFF. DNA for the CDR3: TGTGCCAGCAGCCAAGTATGGCGGGAGCAGTTCTTC.